This paragraph reports one T cell receptor (beta chain). Its antigen is currently unknown. The sample belongs to a study of T cell responses to AZD1222 COVID-19 vaccine. Study outcomes and limitations: Among the donors, most were white British and more were female, and clonal diversity was possibly underestimated. The span of vaccine-associated CD4 TCRs extended across spike, with dominance at 160-218 and 743-854.

Generated by immunoSEQ multiplex PCR, the TCRdb table keeps only in-frame clones and is missing some. The table shows some 100,000 clones, with more than 75% occurring only once. CDR3 length: 16 amino acids. Germline V gene lookup returns CDR1 MNHEY and CDR2 SMNVEV (reference sequence). Trimming left V 6 bases short and J 4 bases short, with 22 bases between. The rearrangement links TRBV27 to TRBJ2-7; TRBD1 might be the D (7 bases). This TCR was recovered from an adult who received the AZD1222 COVID-19 vaccine. The material was peripheral blood, obtained 28 days after the second AZD1222 dose. The CDR3: CASSSPRDSPGYEQYF. CDR3 DNA sequence: TGTGCCAGCAGCTCCCCGCGGGACAGCCCAGGGTACGAGCAGTACTTC.